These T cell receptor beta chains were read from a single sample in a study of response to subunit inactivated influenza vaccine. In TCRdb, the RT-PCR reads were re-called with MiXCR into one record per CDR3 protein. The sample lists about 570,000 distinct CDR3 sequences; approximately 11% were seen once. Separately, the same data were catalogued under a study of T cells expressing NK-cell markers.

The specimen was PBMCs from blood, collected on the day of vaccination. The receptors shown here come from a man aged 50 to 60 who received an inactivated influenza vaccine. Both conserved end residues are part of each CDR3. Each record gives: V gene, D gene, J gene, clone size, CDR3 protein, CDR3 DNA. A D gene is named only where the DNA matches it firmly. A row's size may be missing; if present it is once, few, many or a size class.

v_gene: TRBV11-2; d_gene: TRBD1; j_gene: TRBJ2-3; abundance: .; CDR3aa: CASSLRTFRDRGRDTQYF; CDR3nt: TGTGCCAGCAGCCTACGAACCTTCCGGGACAGGGGGCGGGATACGCAGTATTTT
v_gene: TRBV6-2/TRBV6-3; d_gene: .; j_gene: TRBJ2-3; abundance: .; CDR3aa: CASSSAGGSTDTQYF; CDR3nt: TGTGCCAGCAGTTCAGCGGGTGGGAGCACAGATACGCAGTATTTT
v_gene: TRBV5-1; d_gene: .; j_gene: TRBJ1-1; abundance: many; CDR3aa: CASSLNSGTSTEAFF; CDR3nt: TGCGCCAGCAGCTTAAACTCCGGGACGTCCACTGAAGCTTTCTTT
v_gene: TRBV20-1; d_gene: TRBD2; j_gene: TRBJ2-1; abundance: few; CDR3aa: CSATGTSNLEQFF; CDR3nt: TGCAGTGCTACCGGGACTAGTAATCTTGAGCAGTTCTTC
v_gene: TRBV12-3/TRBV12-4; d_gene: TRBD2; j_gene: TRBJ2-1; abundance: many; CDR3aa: CASTLAGGLNEQFF; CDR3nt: TGTGCCAGCACTCTAGCGGGAGGGCTAAATGAGCAGTTCTTC
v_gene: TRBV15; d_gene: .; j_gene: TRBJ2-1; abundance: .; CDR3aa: CATSRLAPGSYNEQFF; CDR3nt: TGTGCCACCAGCAGGCTAGCGCCCGGATCGTACAATGAGCAGTTCTTC
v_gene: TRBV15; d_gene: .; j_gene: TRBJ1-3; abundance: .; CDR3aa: CATSREVGVSGNTIYF; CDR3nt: TGTGCCACCAGCAGAGAGGTCGGAGTATCTGGAAACACCATATATTTT
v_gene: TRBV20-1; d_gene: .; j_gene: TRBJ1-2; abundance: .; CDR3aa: CSASGGSGYTF; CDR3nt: TGCAGTGCCAGTGGAGGGAGTGGCTACACCTTC
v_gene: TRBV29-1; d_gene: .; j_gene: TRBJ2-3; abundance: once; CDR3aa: CSVDRRGGPDTQYF; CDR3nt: TGCAGCGTTGACCGCAGGGGGGGGCCAGATACGCAGTATTTT
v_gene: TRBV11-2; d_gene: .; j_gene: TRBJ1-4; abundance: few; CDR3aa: CASSSNRKDNEKLFF; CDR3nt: TGTGCCAGCAGCTCTAACAGGAAGGATAATGAAAAACTGTTTTTT
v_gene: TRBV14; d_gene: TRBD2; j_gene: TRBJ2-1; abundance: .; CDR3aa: CASSQLAGGLRNEQFF; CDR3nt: TGTGCCAGCAGCCAACTAGCGGGGGGGCTTCGCAATGAGCAGTTCTTC
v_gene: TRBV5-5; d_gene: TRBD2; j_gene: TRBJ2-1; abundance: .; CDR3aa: CASSPAGLVTYNEQFF; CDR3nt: TGTGCCAGCAGCCCCGCGGGACTAGTAACCTACAATGAGCAGTTCTTC
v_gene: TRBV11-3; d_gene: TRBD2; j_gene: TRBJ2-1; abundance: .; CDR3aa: CASSLSGGALYEQFF; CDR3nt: TGTGCCAGCAGCCTAAGCGGGGGGGCCCTTTATGAGCAGTTCTTC
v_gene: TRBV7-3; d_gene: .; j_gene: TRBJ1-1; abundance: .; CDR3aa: CASSPDGRGSEAFF; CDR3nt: TGTGCCAGCAGCCCCGACGGGCGGGGGTCTGAAGCTTTCTTT
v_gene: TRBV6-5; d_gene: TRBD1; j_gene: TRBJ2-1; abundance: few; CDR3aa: CASSYAWGQGAREQFF; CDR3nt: TGTGCCAGCAGTTACGCCTGGGGACAGGGGGCGCGTGAGCAGTTCTTC
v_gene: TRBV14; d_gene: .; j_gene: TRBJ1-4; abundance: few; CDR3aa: CASSREGRKLFF; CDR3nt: TGTGCCAGCAGCCGAGAGGGGAGAAAACTGTTTTTT
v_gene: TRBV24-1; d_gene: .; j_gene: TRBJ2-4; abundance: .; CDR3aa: CATSAIGQRLAKNIQYF; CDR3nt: TGTGCCACCAGTGCCATAGGGCAGAGGTTAGCCAAAAACATTCAGTACTTC
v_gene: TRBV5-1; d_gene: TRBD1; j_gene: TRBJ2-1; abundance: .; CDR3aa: CASRGQGILDNNEQFF; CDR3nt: TGCGCCAGCAGGGGACAGGGAATTTTAGACAACAATGAGCAGTTCTTC
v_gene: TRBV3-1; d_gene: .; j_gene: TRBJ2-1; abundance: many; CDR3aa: CASSHGRINEQFF; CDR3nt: TGTGCCAGCAGCCACGGGAGAATCAATGAGCAGTTCTTC
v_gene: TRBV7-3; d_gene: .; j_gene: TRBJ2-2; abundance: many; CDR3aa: CASSLMGRGGTGELFF; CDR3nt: TGTGCCAGCAGCTTAATGGGCAGGGGCGGAACCGGGGAGCTGTTTTTT
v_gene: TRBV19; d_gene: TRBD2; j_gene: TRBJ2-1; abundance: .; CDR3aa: CASRDSGLNEQFF; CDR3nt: TGTGCCAGTAGAGATAGCGGGCTAAATGAGCAGTTCTTC
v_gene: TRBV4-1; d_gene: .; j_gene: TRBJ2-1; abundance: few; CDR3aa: CASSQDSTVAGEQFF; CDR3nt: TGCGCCAGCAGCCAAGATTCGACAGTCGCGGGTGAGCAGTTCTTC
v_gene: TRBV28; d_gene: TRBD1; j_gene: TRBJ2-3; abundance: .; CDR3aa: CASSLEAGGTDTQYF; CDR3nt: TGTGCCAGCAGTTTAGAAGCAGGGGGTACAGATACGCAGTATTTT
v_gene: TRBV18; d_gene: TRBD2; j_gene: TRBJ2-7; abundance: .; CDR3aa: CASSPQSRGVSYEQYF; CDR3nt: TGTGCCAGCTCACCACAGAGTCGGGGGGTCTCCTACGAGCAGTACTTC
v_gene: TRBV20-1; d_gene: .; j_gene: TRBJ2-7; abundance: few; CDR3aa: CSGSRSETYEQYF; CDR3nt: TGCAGTGGTTCGCGGTCTGAGACCTACGAGCAGTACTTC
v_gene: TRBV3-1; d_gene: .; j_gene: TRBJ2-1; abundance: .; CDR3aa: CASSQEERFEQFF; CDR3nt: TGTGCCAGCAGCCAAGAGGAAAGATTTGAGCAGTTCTTC
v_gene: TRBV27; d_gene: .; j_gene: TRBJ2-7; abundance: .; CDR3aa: CASSSLRGGNEQYF; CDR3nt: TGTGCCAGCAGTTCCCTCAGGGGGGGCAACGAGCAGTACTTC
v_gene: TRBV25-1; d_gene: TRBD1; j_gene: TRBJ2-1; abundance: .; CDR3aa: CASRETGAGFGQFF; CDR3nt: TGTGCCAGCAGAGAGACAGGGGCCGGATTCGGGCAGTTCTTC
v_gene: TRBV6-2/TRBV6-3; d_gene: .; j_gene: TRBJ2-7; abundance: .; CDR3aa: CASSYGRDQGQYF; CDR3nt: TGTGCCAGCAGTTACGGCCGGGATCAGGGGCAGTACTTC
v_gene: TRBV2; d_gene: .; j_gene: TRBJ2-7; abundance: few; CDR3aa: CASRAPGRVYEQYF; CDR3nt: TGTGCCAGCAGGGCCCCCGGCAGGGTCTACGAGCAGTACTTC
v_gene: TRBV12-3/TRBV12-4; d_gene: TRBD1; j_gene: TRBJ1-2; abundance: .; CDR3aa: CASSTAGQGNYGYTF; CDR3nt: TGTGCCAGCAGTACCGCAGGACAGGGAAATTATGGCTACACCTTC
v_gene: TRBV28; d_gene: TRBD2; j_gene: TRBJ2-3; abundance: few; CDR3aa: CASSLPSGATRTDTQYF; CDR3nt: TGTGCCAGCAGTTTGCCTAGCGGGGCCACACGCACAGATACGCAGTATTTT
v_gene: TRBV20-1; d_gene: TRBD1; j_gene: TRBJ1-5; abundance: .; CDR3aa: CSARVGTGGHQPQHF; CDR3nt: TGCAGTGCTAGAGTGGGGACAGGGGGACATCAGCCCCAGCATTTT
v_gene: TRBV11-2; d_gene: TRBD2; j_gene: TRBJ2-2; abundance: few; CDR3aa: CASLGLAGDSNTGELFF; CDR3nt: TGTGCCAGCCTAGGACTAGCGGGGGACTCAAACACCGGGGAGCTGTTTTTT
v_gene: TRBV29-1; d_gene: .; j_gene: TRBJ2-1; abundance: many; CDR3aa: CSVGERRGNEQFF; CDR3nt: TGCAGCGTCGGCGAGCGGAGGGGCAATGAGCAGTTCTTC
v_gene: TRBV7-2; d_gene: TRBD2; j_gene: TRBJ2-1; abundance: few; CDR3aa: CASSRKLAGLWDEQFF; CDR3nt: TGTGCCAGCAGCCGAAAACTAGCGGGGCTATGGGATGAGCAGTTCTTC
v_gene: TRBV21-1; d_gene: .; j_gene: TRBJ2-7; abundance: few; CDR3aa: CASSSRDPMREQYF; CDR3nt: TGTGCCAGCAGCTCCCGGGACCCGATGAGGGAGCAGTACTTC
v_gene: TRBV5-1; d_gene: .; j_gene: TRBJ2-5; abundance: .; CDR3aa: CASSSRGAQETQYF; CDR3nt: TGCGCCAGCAGCTCCCGGGGGGCCCAAGAGACCCAGTACTTC
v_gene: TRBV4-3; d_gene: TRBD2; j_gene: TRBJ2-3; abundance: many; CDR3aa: CASSQDGAGGPADTQYF; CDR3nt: TGCGCCAGCAGCCAAGATGGGGCGGGAGGGCCTGCAGATACGCAGTATTTT
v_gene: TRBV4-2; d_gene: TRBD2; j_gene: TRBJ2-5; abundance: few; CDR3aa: CASSQDVASGGAETQYF; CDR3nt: TGTGCCAGCAGCCAAGATGTGGCTAGCGGGGGGGCGGAGACCCAGTACTTC
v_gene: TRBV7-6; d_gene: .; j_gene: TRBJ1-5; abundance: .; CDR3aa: CASSFGGADQPQHF; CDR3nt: TGTGCCAGCAGCTTTGGGGGGGCAGATCAGCCCCAGCATTTT
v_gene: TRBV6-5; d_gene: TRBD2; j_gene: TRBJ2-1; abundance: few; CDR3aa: CASSYLAGVHEQFF; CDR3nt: TGTGCCAGCAGTTACCTAGCGGGAGTGCATGAGCAGTTCTTC
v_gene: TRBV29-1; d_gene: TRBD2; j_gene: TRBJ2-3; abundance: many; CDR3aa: CSVGGRTRRSPDTQYF; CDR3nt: TGCAGCGTGGGGGGGAGGACTAGAAGATCCCCAGATACGCAGTATTTT
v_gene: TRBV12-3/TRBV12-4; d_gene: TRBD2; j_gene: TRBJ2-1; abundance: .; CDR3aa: CASSWSPGASGRVNEQFF; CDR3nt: TGTGCCAGCAGTTGGTCCCCGGGGGCTAGCGGGAGGGTGAATGAGCAGTTCTTC
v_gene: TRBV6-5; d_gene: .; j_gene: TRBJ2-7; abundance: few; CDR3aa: CASSYSGGLTSYEQYF; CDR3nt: TGTGCCAGCAGTTACTCGGGGGGACTTACTTCCTACGAGCAGTACTTC
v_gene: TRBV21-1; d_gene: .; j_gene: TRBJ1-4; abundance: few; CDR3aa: CASSRHGDRGRFGEKLFF; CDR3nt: TGTGCCAGCAGCAGACACGGGGACAGGGGGCGTTTTGGTGAAAAACTGTTTTTT